This T cell receptor beta chain was captured in a study of regulatory T cells in long-lasting Graves disease. Findings and limits, study-wide: New patients shared roughly 980 public clonotypes, fewer than the 2,500 to 3,500 shared by persistent patients.

Regarding time point: persistent/refractory GD, antithyroid drugs over 5 years with positive TRAb. TCR sequences were obtained from RNA taken from PBMCs. The guidelines of the American Thyroid Association were the basis for diagnosing Graves' disease. CDR1 is SEHNR and CDR2 is FQNEAQ in the germline V gene (reference sequence). This CDR3 has 14 residues. With V trimmed by 5 bases and J by 9 bases, 10 bases remained unmatched. Both iRepertoire HTBI primers and Arm-PCR of CDR3 regions were used to build the TCR beta libraries. MiXCR was run by TCRdb on the multiplex PCR reads, yielding one entry per CDR3 protein. The sample lists 350,000 to 450,000 distinct CDR3 sequences, approximately 25% occurring once. With regard to this clonotype: The target antigen is unknown.

This TCR was recovered from a woman aged 40 to 50 with Graves disease. This chain joins TRBV7-9 and TRBJ2-7; 10 nucleotides align to TRBD2. This material consisted of peripheral blood mononuclear cells (PBMCs), taken when the disease was refractory, from a patient treated with antithyroid drugs. As DNA, the CDR3 is TGTGCCAGCAGCGATCTAGCGGGAGCAAGAGGGCAGTACTTC. As protein: CASSDLAGARGQYF.